This entry concerns a single T cell receptor beta chain. This record belongs to a study of T cell changes during pregnancy in multiple sclerosis. Here immunoSEQ multiplex PCR was the method, and the copy in TCRdb shows in-frame clones only, minus some. The sample shows tens of thousands of clones, about 92% of them seen only once. Germline V gene lookup returns CDR1 SGHTS and CDR2 YDEGEE. The germline V and J ends were trimmed by 2 bases and 0 bases, with 23 bases remaining between them. The CDR3 sequence is 19 residues long. V usage is TRBV5-8 and J usage is TRBJ1-1, with D possibly matching TRBD1 (6 bases). Sample: peripheral blood, taken in the first trimester of pregnancy. The sequence derives from a female donor with multiple sclerosis, enrolled in a pregnancy study. This CDR3 is CASSLYHRALDRMNTEAFF. CDR3 nucleotide sequence: TGTGCCAGCAGCTTATATCACAGGGCCCTGGATCGGATGAACACTGAAGCTTTCTTT. Full variable domain (missing parts from reference TRBV5-8 and TRBJ1-1): EAGVTQSPTHLIKTRGQQATLRCSPISGHTSVYWYQQALGLGLQFLLWYDEGEERNRGNFPPRFSGRQFPNYSSELNVNALELEDSALYLCASSLYHRALDRMNTEAFFGQGTRLTVV.